This T cell receptor (beta chain) was captured in a study of cytomegalovirus exposure and HLA in healthy donors. Findings and limits, study-wide: According to the study, some 160 TCR beta chains were cytomegalovirus-associated. In the roughly 120 validation repertoires, a later analysis found that first-cohort TCR clusters tended to co-occur. Specificity of a few CMV-associated chains for CMV antigens was verified in vitro.

In this sample, this clone turned up once. What it binds is not known. V trimming: 8 bases; J trimming: 6 bases; junction bases outside the gene matches: 13. This CDR3 spans 15 amino acids. Per the germline V gene, CDR1 is WSHSY and CDR2 is SAAADI. Measured with immunoSEQ multiplex PCR; TCRdb has only the in-frame clones, and not every one. This table holds 110,000 or so clones, 86% found once. This clonotype was sampled from a man between 18 and 29 years old in good health and CMV-seronegative. What was sequenced was PBMCs. This rearrangement joins TRBV10-2 to TRBJ2-1; 7 bases match TRBD1. CDR3 bases: TGCGCCAGCGGCTTCGGGACAGAGAGATCCAATGAGCAGTTCTTC. Translating gives CASGFGTERSNEQFF.